The 14 T cell receptor beta chains below come from one sample, sequenced in a study of OX40 agonist ivuxolimab in advanced cancers. Libraries were prepared by immunoSEQ multiplex PCR; TCRdb keeps only in-frame clonotypes and omits some of them. Among about 60,000 clones listed, over 80% were seen once. The material sequenced was CD4+ or CD8+ T cells sorted from blood, taken in a trial of the OX40 agonist ivuxolimab. These receptors came from an adult with an advanced solid tumor such as melanoma, head and neck, liver or kidney cancer.

V is TRBV6-5 and J is TRBJ2-5, with D possibly TRBD1 on 6 matching bases. Trimming stripped 2 bases from V and 4 bases from J, with 8 bases between. Looked up from germline, CDR1 is MNHEY and CDR2 is SVGAGI. The CDR3 is made up of 13 amino acids. The DNA of the CDR3 is TGTGCCAGCAGTTACCGGGACACAGAGACCCAGTACTTC. Translating it yields CASSYRDTETQYF.

This sequence joins TRBV7-3 and TRBJ2-1; 10 bases are shared with TRBD2. This CDR3 comprises 15 residues. Germline V gene lookup returns CDR1 SGHTA and CDR2 FQGTGA. The V gene end was trimmed by 5 bases and the J gene end by 4 bases; junction bases not matched to a gene: 5. The CDR3 spells CASSAGTSVYNEQFF. The CDR3, as DNA: TGTGCCAGCAGCGCTGGGACTAGCGTTTACAATGAGCAGTTCTTC.

CDR3 nucleotide sequence: TGTGCCAGCAGCTTAGCGTCAGGGACCAACGAGCAGTACTTC. This codes for CASSLASGTNEQYF. The chain links TRBV7-6 to TRBJ2-7; either TRBD1 or TRBD2 may fit D (5 bases each). Germline V gives CDR1 SGHVS, CDR2 FNYEAQ. V lost 0 bases, J lost 5 bases, and 11 bases lay in between. CDR3 length: 14 residues.

The CDR3 sequence is CASSLTSGSTNEQFF. For the CDR3, the DNA is TGTGCCAGCAGCCTGACTAGCGGGAGCACCAATGAGCAGTTCTTC. The rearrangement uses TRBV5-4 and TRBJ2-1, with 12 bases that match TRBD2. After removal of 4 bases from V and 6 bases from J, the junction contained 5 bases not matched to a gene. In germline, CDR1 is SGHNT, CDR2 YYREEE (reference sequence). CDR3 length: 15 amino acids.

Here the CDR3 reads CASSPVLAGGYTF. In DNA, the CDR3 is TGTGCCAGCAGCCCTGTGTTGGCCGGGGGCTACACCTTC. The gene calls are TRBV7-3 and TRBJ1-2; D unresolved. Germline-derived CDR1 and CDR2 are SGHTA and FQGTGA. Trimming stripped 5 bases from V and 8 bases from J, with 15 bases between. This CDR3 is 13 amino acids long. The complete variable domain, with remaining parts taken from reference TRBV7-3 and TRBJ1-2, reads GAGVSQTPSNKVTEKGKYVELRCDPISGHTALYWYRQSLGQGPEFLIYFQGTGAADDSGLPNDRFFAVRPEGSVSTLKIQRTERGDSAVYLCASSPVLAGGYTFGSGTRLTVV.

This clone was seen once. The chain has TRBV10-1 and TRBJ2-3; TRBD2 agrees at 13 bases. The length of the CDR3 is 17 residues. Looked up from germline, CDR1 is WNHNN and CDR2 is SYGVQD (reference sequence). V dropped 4 bases and J dropped 6; count of bases not matched to a gene: 10. This chain's CDR3 is CASSGTGTSGTLDTQYF. DNA of the CDR3: TGCGCCAGCAGTGGAACCGGGACTAGCGGGACCTTGGATACGCAGTATTTT.

This CDR3 is CASSLRYEGARFDTQYF. CDR3 sequence (DNA): TGTGCCAGCAGCTTAAGGTATGAGGGAGCAAGGTTCGATACGCAGTATTTT. The J gene is TRBJ2-3, the V gene TRBV13; possible D gene TRBD2, 5 bases. V was trimmed by 2 bases and J by 6 bases, leaving 21 bases between them. Germline V CDR1 and CDR2: PRHDT, FYEKMQ (reference sequence). The CDR3 has 17 residues.

The rearrangement links TRBV2 to TRBJ1-1; D is uncertain. The V and J ends lost 4 bases and 3 bases respectively, with 9 bases between them. Per the germline V gene, CDR1 is SNHLY and CDR2 is FYNNEI. The CDR3 sequence is 13 residues long. The CDR3 is CASSGDTYTEAFF. DNA for the CDR3: TGTGCCAGCAGTGGTGACACCTACACTGAAGCTTTCTTT.

Notes on this clone: At one end the junction does not follow the germline gene, possibly because of a read error. The V call is TRBV7-7, the J call TRBJ2-5; D is tentatively TRBD1 or TRBD2 (5 bases each). CDR1 is SSHAT and CDR2 is FNYEAQ in the germline V gene (reference sequence). This CDR3 spans 14 amino acids. The CDR3: CASSLFGEGQTQYF. The DNA for the CDR3 is TGTGCTAGCAGCTTATTTGGAGAGGGGCAGACCCAGTACTTC. Using reference TRBV7-7 and TRBJ2-5 for the parts outside the CDR3, the full variable domain is GAGVSQSPRYKVTKRGQDVTLRCDPISSHATLYWYQQALGQGPEFLTYFNYEAQPDKSGLPSDRFSAERPEGSISTLTIQRTEQRDSAMYRCASSLFGEGQTQYFGPGTRLLVL.

The rearrangement uses TRBV29-1 and TRBJ1-2; D not certain. The CDR3 length is 14 residues. Trimming took off 0 bases at V and 3 bases at J, with 11 bases between the two ends. Germline CDR1 is SQVTM and CDR2 is ANQGSEA. This CDR3 reads CSVEDRQAHYGYTF. The CDR3 DNA reads as TGCAGCGTTGAAGATCGGCAGGCTCACTATGGCTACACCTTC.

This clone is a singleton in its sample. This rearrangement joins TRBV6-6 to TRBJ1-2; D is ambiguous. The germline V and J ends were trimmed by 0 bases and 2 bases, with 7 bases remaining between them. The CDR3 loop spans 14 amino acids. The germline gives CDR1 MNHNY, CDR2 SVGAGI (reference sequence). The CDR3 loop reads CASSYSSENYGYTF. In nucleotides, the CDR3 is TGTGCCAGCAGTTACTCGTCAGAGAACTATGGCTACACCTTC.

The CDR3 here is CASSWSGGTEAFF. The DNA of the CDR3 is TGTGCCAGCAGTTGGTCGGGCGGCACTGAAGCTTTCTTT. The chain couples TRBV6-1 to TRBJ1-1, with D unresolved. The germline V gene encodes CDR1 MNHNS and CDR2 SASEGT. The CDR3 covers 13 residues. Trimming took 5 bases from V and 4 from J, leaving 11 bases between them.

The chain recombines TRBV10-3 with TRBJ1-4; the match to TRBD1 covers 9 bases. Looked up from germline, CDR1 is ENHRY and CDR2 is SYGVKD. The CDR3 spans 14 residues. V trimming: 10 bases; J trimming: 1 base; junction bases outside the gene matches: 4. The CDR3 is CATRDRETNEKLFF. In DNA, the CDR3 is TGTGCCACCAGGGACAGGGAAACTAATGAAAAACTGTTTTTT.

This chain connects TRBV6-6 to TRBJ1-4; TRBD1 might be the D (5 bases). The CDR3 loop spans 15 amino acids. Per the germline V gene, CDR1 is MNHNY and CDR2 is SVGAGI (reference sequence). Deletions cut 11 bases from V and 1 base from J, with 17 bases between. CDR3 in amino acids: CAATTDSRTNEKLFF. For the CDR3, the DNA is TGTGCCGCGACCACAGACAGCCGAACTAATGAAAAACTGTTTTTT.